The subject of this entry is one T cell receptor (beta chain). Its antigen remains unidentified. RNA transcripts were the template for amplifying TCR beta CDR3 regions. The TCR CDR3 first-round RT-PCR relied on the HTBI primer set. Using its own MiXCR run on the multiplex PCR reads, TCRdb lists one record per CDR3 protein. The table has some 560,000 distinct CDR3 sequences, around 13% seen once; the top ten hold approximately 15%. This entry comes from a study of T cells in Graves' hyperthyroidism and ophthalmopathy. Study at large: Sampling of peripheral blood happened at initial diagnosis, prior to any treatment. General study findings and limits: The majority of expanded thyroid clonotypes above 0.001 also appeared in blood. Ophthalmopathy was told apart from stable hyperthyroidism by a 13 V-J model.

Germline CDR1 reads GTSNPN; CDR2 reads SVGIG (reference sequence). This CDR3 region has 17 residues. The J segment lost 2 bases and the V segment lost 3 bases, leaving 10 bases of the junction unmatched. This clonotype was sampled from a woman between 40 and 55 years old with Graves' hyperthyroidism. The V gene is TRBV30, the J gene TRBJ2-2; 9 positions agree with TRBD1. The sample consisted of blood. CDR3 protein: CAWSPNTGGRNTGELFF. DNA of the CDR3: TGTGCCTGGAGCCCCAATACAGGGGGCCGAAACACCGGGGAGCTGTTTTTT. The full variable domain, its missing parts supplied by reference TRBV30 and TRBJ2-2, is SQTIHQWPATLVQPVGSPLSLECTVEGTSNPNLYWYRQAAGRGLQLLFYSVGIGQISSEVPQNLSASRPQDRQFILSSKKLLLSDSGFYLCAWSPNTGGRNTGELFFGEGSRLTVL.